The 26 T cell receptor beta chains reported below all come from one sample, sequenced in a study of T cells in Graves' hyperthyroidism and ophthalmopathy. TCR beta CDR3 regions were amplified from RNA. First-round RT-PCR of the TCR CDR3 relied on the HTBI primer set. Each CDR3 protein is one row after TCRdb ran MiXCR on the multiplex PCR reads. The sample yields around 300,000 distinct CDR3 sequences, less than 30% seen once. Sequencing was done on a sample of blood. Receptor source: a man aged 35-49 years with Graves' hyperthyroidism that later progressed to Graves' ophthalmopathy.

This clonotype showed up many times. The chain uses TRBV19 and TRBJ2-7, with 7 positions matching TRBD1. This CDR3 spans 14 amino acids. The germline V gene has CDR1 LNHDA and CDR2 SQIVND (reference sequence). V shed 6 bases and J 1 base; nucleotides not matched to a gene: 6. CDR3: CASRRDRLSYEQYF. The CDR3 bases are TGTGCCAGTAGACGGGACAGATTGTCCTACGAGCAGTACTTC.

This chain uses TRBV9 with TRBJ2-2, with D perhaps matching TRBD2 (5 bases). Trimming took 0 bases from V and 8 from J, leaving 5 bases between them. This CDR3 contains 12 residues. Germline V gene lookup returns CDR1 SGDLS and CDR2 YYNGEE. The CDR3 DNA is TGTGCCAGCAGCGTAGCGGGGGGGGAGCTGTTTTTT. It translates to CASSVAGGELFF.

This clonotype came up many times. The rearrangement uses TRBV19 and TRBJ1-5; tentative D call: TRBD1 (5 bases). V was trimmed by 3 bases and J by 2 bases, leaving 14 bases between them. Germline V lookup: CDR1 LNHDA, CDR2 SQIVND (reference sequence). CDR3 length: 16 amino acids. The CDR3 region is CASSISEGRGNQPQHF. CDR3 coding DNA: TGTGCCAGTAGTATTTCGGAGGGACGAGGCAATCAGCCCCAGCATTTT.

This clonotype was detected many times. The chain has TRBV20-1 and TRBJ2-2; 7 bases are a match to TRBD2. There are 13 residues in the CDR3. Trimming removed 6 bases from V and 7 bases from J; junction bases left unmatched: 8. CDR1 and CDR2 (germline): DFQATT, SNEGSKA (reference sequence). The CDR3 DNA reads TGCAGTGCCTCGACTAGCTCAGGCGGGGAGCTGTTTTTT. It translates to CSASTSSGGELFF.

This clonotype was found many times. J is TRBJ2-5 and V is TRBV5-5; weak D call: TRBD1 (5 bases). Germline V gene data show CDR1 as SGHKS and CDR2 as YYEKEE (reference sequence). The CDR3 totals 14 residues. V was shortened by 2 bases and J by 5 bases, with 13 bases between the two germline ends. The CDR3 spells CASSFFGAGETQYF. The CDR3 coding sequence is TGTGCCAGCAGCTTTTTTGGGGCCGGGGAGACCCAGTACTTC. The full variable domain, in which reference TRBV5-5 and TRBJ2-5 provide the parts outside the CDR3, is DAGVTQSPTHLIKTRGQQVTLRCSPISGHKSVSWYQQVLGQGPQFIFQYYEKEERGRGNFPDRFSARQFPNYSSELNVNALLLGDSALYLCASSFFGAGETQYFGPGTRLLVL.

This clonotype was counted ten times or more. This chain joins TRBV20-1 and TRBJ1-2; TRBD1 aligns across 8 bases. The CDR3 is 13 amino acids. Trimming took 4 bases from V and 8 from J; bases not matched to a gene: 9. Germline lookup yields CDR1 DFQATT and CDR2 SNEGSKA (reference sequence). CDR3 amino acids: CSAIRTGTRGYTF. CDR3 in DNA: TGCAGTGCTATCCGGACAGGGACGCGGGGCTACACCTTC.

This clonotype was seen at least ten times. The chain carries TRBV12-3 or TRBV12-4 and TRBJ2-2; D is undetermined. The CDR3 consists of 13 residues. The V end was cut by 6 bases, the J end by 4 bases, with 9 bases between. CDR3 region: CASSPDGTGELFF. The CDR3, as DNA: TGTGCCAGCAGCCCTGACGGCACCGGGGAGCTGTTTTTT.

This clonotype was seen ten or more times. The chain has TRBV5-1 and TRBJ2-7; 8 nucleotides match TRBD2. CDR1 SGHRS and CDR2 YFSETQ come from the germline V gene. After removal of 4 bases from V and 2 bases from J, the junction contained 5 bases not matched to a gene. This CDR3 has 14 residues. The CDR3 loop reads CASSHGGRPYEQYF. The CDR3 bases are TGCGCCAGCAGCCACGGCGGGAGGCCCTACGAGCAGTACTTC.

This clonotype was counted ten times or more. The chain employs TRBV28 and TRBJ2-5; D not certain. Trimming cost V 3 bases and J 1 base, with 9 bases left between them. The CDR3 is 14 amino acids. CDR1 and CDR2 (germline): MDHEN, SYDVKM. Here the CDR3 reads CASSFDTVQETQYF. The DNA for the CDR3 is TGTGCCAGCAGTTTCGACACGGTCCAAGAGACCCAGTACTTC. Combining the CDR3 with reference TRBV28 and TRBJ2-5 gives the whole variable domain DVKVTQSSRYLVKRTGEKVFLECVQDMDHENMFWYRQDPGLGLRLIYFSYDVKMKEKGDIPEGYSVSREKKERFSLILESASTNQTSMYLCASSFDTVQETQYFGPGTRLLVL.

This clonotype was recorded at least ten times. The V gene is TRBV12-3 or TRBV12-4, the J gene TRBJ2-5; no clear D. V was cut by 1 base and J by 1 base, with 7 bases left in between. The CDR3 consists of 14 residues. The CDR3 spells CASSLGAFQETQYF. For the CDR3, the DNA is TGTGCCAGCAGTTTAGGGGCTTTCCAAGAGACCCAGTACTTC.

This clonotype came up many times. The gene calls are TRBV7-9 and TRBJ2-5; D not resolved. CDR3 length: 15 amino acids. CDR1 is SEHNR, CDR2 FQNEAQ, per germline (reference sequence). V lost 1 base, J lost 5 bases, and 14 bases lay in between. In nucleotides, the CDR3 is TGTGCCAGCAGCTTAGGGAGTGTGGTTGAGGAGACCCAGTACTTC. Encoded protein: CASSLGSVVEETQYF.

At least ten counts were recorded for this clonotype. The CDR3 DNA reads as TGTGCCAGTAGGTCTCAACAGGGGCTCAATCAGCCCCAGCATTTT. It is translated as CASRSQQGLNQPQHF. The chain uses TRBV19 and TRBJ1-5; 7 bases match TRBD1. CDR1 is LNHDA and CDR2 is SQIVND in the germline V gene (reference sequence). V trimming: 6 bases; J trimming: 3 bases; junction bases outside the gene matches: 8. This CDR3 comprises 15 residues.

In its sample, this clonotype was seen many times. V usage is TRBV12-3 or TRBV12-4 and J usage is TRBJ2-7; the D is unclear. V was trimmed by 2 bases and J by 0 bases, leaving 11 bases between them. CDR3 length equals 15 residues. CDR3 in DNA: TGTGCCAGCAGTTTAAGACGGACGCTCTCCTACGAGCAGTACTTC. Translating gives CASSLRRTLSYEQYF.

This clonotype has a handful of counts. The chain has TRBV6-2 or TRBV6-3 and TRBJ2-7; tentatively, D is TRBD1 (8 bases). Germline V gene sequence: CDR1 MNHEY, CDR2 SVGEGT. The CDR3 consists of 14 residues. Between the trimmed V and J ends, which lost 5 bases and 6 bases, there was a span of 17 bases. The chain's CDR3 is CASSTSGTGREQYF. DNA of the CDR3: TGTGCCAGCAGTACCAGCGGGACAGGCCGCGAGCAGTACTTC.

V and J are TRBV6-1 and TRBJ2-7; perhaps TRBD1 as D (6 bases). The CDR3 has 15 residues. Germline CDR1 is MNHNS and CDR2 is SASEGT. V was pared by 5 bases and J by 2 bases, with 16 bases between. The DNA of the CDR3 is TGTGCCAGCAGTACCGGGACAAACCTCGCCTACGAGCAGTACTTC. It codes for CASSTGTNLAYEQYF.

This clonotype was recorded at least ten times. The chain employs TRBV7-2 and TRBJ2-7; D is perhaps TRBD2 (5 bases). The ends were cut back, 3 bases at V and 4 bases at J, with 22 bases in the middle. The CDR3 spans 17 residues. Per germline, CDR1 SGHTA and CDR2 FQGNSA. CDR3 DNA: TGTGCCAGCAGCTTCACCGTGCCAGGCGCCCGGGGATACGAGCAGTACTTC. This gives the protein CASSFTVPGARGYEQYF.

This clonotype was found many times. This chain connects TRBV12-3 or TRBV12-4 to TRBJ1-1; perhaps TRBD1 as D (5 bases). The CDR3 is made up of 15 amino acids. V was clipped by 6 bases and J by 1 base, with 15 bases between them. This chain's CDR3 is CASSPWGRRNTEAFF. Here the CDR3 DNA reads TGTGCCAGCAGCCCTTGGGGACGACGGAACACTGAAGCTTTCTTT.

This clonotype was seen ten or more times. The rearrangement joins TRBV5-1 to TRBJ1-2; no clear D gene. The CDR3 covers 13 residues. V was cut by 1 base and J by 6 bases, with 10 bases left in between. The germline CDR1 and CDR2 sequences are SGHRS and YFSETQ. CDR3 sequence: CASSLNNRDGYTF. In DNA form, the CDR3 reads TGCGCCAGCAGCTTGAACAATAGAGATGGCTACACCTTC.

The chain's CDR3 is CASSEAGRYGYTF. The CDR3 DNA is TGTGCCAGCAGTGAAGCGGGTCGCTATGGCTACACCTTC. This chain uses TRBV6-1 with TRBJ1-2; D is unclear. The CDR3 is 13 amino acids. Germline CDR1 is MNHNS and CDR2 is SASEGT. The V end was cut by 0 bases, the J end by 4 bases, with 6 bases between.

This clonotype came up many times. This may be a read error: a much more frequent sequence differs by one nucleotide. The V gene is TRBV9, the J gene TRBJ2-5, with 8 bases matching TRBD2. The CDR3 loop spans 14 amino acids. Germline V gene lookup returns CDR1 SGDLS and CDR2 YYNGEE. The CDR3 DNA sequence: TGTGCCGGCAGCGTGGGACTAGAGACGGAGACCCAGTACTTC. This encodes CAGSVGLETETQYF.

This clonotype was counted at least ten times. The rearrangement uses TRBV5-1 and TRBJ2-5; 11 nucleotides line up with TRBD2. V shed 2 bases, J shed 2 bases, and the junction held 5 bases outside the gene matches. The CDR3 has 16 residues. Germline CDR1 and CDR2: SGHRS and YFSETQ. The chain's CDR3 is CASSLGLAGNQETQYF. The CDR3 DNA follows: TGCGCCAGCAGCTTAGGACTAGCGGGTAATCAAGAGACCCAGTACTTC.

This clonotype has ten or more counts. The chain employs TRBV20-1 and TRBJ1-1; 7 bases are shared with TRBD1. This CDR3 spans 15 amino acids. The trim removed 0 bases at V and 1 base at J, leaving 5 bases unmatched. The V gene's germline CDR1 is DFQATT and CDR2 SNEGSKA (reference sequence). For the CDR3, the DNA is TGCAGTGCTAGAGATCACAGGGGATGGAACACTGAAGCTTTCTTT. This codes for CSARDHRGWNTEAFF.

Ten or more counts support this clonotype. V usage is TRBV12-3 or TRBV12-4 and J usage is TRBJ2-7; D is possibly TRBD2 (5 bases). The V end lost 8 bases, the J end lost 6 bases, and 14 bases lay between the germline ends. The CDR3 extends over 12 amino acids. CDR3 in DNA: TGTGCCAGCTCCCACAGTGCGGGCGAGCAGTACTTC. It yields the protein CASSHSAGEQYF.

This clonotype was counted a single time. The chain combines TRBV12-3 or TRBV12-4 with TRBJ1-2, with D possibly being TRBD1 (6 bases). The CDR3 length is 14 residues. Trimming shortened V by 6 bases and J by 3 bases, and 14 bases separated the two germline ends. This CDR3 is CASSPGEGDYGYTF. The CDR3 DNA reads as TGTGCCAGCAGCCCCGGGGAGGGGGACTATGGCTACACCTTC.

This clonotype was counted many times. The gene calls are TRBV19 and TRBJ2-7; TRBD2 aligns across 7 bases. Germline trimming cut 2 bases from V and 4 bases from J; bases unmatched to any gene: 17. CDR3 length equals 18 residues. Germline V gene data show CDR1 as LNHDA and CDR2 as SQIVND (reference sequence). The CDR3 coding sequence is TGTGCCAGTAGTATAAGTGTTTTCTCGGCGGGAGAAGGGTACGAGCAGTACTTC. Translated: CASSISVFSAGEGYEQYF.

The CDR3 coding sequence is TGTGCTAGTGGATTGCTAGCGGGAGGTGTCGGGGAGCTGTTTTTT. Its translation: CASGLLAGGVGELFF. The chain has TRBV12-5 and TRBJ2-2; 11 bases align to TRBD2. Trimming cost V 6 bases and J 7 bases; bases outside gene matches: 7. Germline-derived CDR1 and CDR2 are LGHNT and FRNRAP. The CDR3 runs 15 residues.